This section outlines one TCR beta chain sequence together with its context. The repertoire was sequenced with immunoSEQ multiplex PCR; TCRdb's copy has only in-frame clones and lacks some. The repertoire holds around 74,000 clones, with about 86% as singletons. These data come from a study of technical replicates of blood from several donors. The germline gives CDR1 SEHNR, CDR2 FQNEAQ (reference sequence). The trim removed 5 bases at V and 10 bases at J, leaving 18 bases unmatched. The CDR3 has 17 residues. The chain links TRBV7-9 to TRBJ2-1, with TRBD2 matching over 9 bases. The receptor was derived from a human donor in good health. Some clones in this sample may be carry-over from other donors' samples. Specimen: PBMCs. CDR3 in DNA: TGTGCCAGCAGCGTTTCGGGCGGGAGGGCCGTAGGATTCGAGCAGTTCTTC. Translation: CASSVSGGRAVGFEQFF. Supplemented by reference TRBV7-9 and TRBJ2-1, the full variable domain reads DTGVSQNPRHKITKRGQNVTFRCDPISEHNRLYWYRQTLGQGPEFLTYFQNEAQLEKSRLLSDRFSAERPKGSFSTLEIQRTEQGDSAMYLCASSVSGGRAVGFEQFFGPGTRLTVL.